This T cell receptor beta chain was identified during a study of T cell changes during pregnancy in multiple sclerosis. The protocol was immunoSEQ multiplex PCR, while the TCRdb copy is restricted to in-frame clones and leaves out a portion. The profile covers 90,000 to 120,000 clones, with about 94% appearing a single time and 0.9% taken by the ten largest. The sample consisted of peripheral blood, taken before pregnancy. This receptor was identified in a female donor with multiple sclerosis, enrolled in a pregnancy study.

The CDR3 spells CASSLARVGQPQHF. The CDR3 coding sequence is TGTGCCAGCAGCTTAGCCAGGGTGGGTCAGCCCCAGCATTTT. The rearrangement joins TRBV7-6 to TRBJ1-5; D is perhaps TRBD1 (5 bases). Germline V gene sequence: CDR1 SGHVS, CDR2 FNYEAQ. The CDR3 contains 14 residues. V lost 0 bases and J lost 6, with 9 bases in between.